This T cell receptor (beta chain) emerged from a study of control samples from healthy donors and cancer patients. The CDR3 extends over 15 amino acids. Trimming cost V 5 bases and J 4 bases; bases outside gene matches: 6. The germline V gene encodes CDR1 PRHDT and CDR2 FYEKMQ (reference sequence). Only in-frame clones appear in the TCRdb table, and some are missing; sequencing was by immunoSEQ multiplex PCR. The sample consists of about 100,000 clones, about 89% of them appearing once. This clonotype originated in a man aged 25-45 years in good health. The specimen was blood. This chain connects TRBV13 to TRBJ2-7, with 12 bases that match TRBD2. The CDR3 loop is CASSPVGLAGYEQYF. The CDR3 DNA follows: TGTGCCAGCAGCCCCGTAGGACTAGCGGGATACGAGCAGTACTTC.